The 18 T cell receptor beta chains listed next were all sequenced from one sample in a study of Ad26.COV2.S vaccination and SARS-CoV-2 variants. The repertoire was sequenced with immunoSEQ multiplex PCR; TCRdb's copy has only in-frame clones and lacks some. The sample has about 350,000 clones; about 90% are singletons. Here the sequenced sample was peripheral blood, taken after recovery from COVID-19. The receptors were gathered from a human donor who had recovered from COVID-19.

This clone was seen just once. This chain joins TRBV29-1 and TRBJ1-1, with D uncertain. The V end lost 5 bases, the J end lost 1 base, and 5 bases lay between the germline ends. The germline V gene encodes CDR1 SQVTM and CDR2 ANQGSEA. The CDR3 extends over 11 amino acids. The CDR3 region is CSVNGNTEAFF. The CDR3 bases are TGCAGCGTTAATGGGAACACTGAAGCTTTCTTT.

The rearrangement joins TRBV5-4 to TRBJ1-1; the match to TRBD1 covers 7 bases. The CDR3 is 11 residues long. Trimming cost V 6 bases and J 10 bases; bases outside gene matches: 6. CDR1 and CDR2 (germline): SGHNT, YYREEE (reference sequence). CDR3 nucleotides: TGTGCCAGCAATGAGGGACAGTTAGCTTTCTTT. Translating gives CASNEGQLAFF.

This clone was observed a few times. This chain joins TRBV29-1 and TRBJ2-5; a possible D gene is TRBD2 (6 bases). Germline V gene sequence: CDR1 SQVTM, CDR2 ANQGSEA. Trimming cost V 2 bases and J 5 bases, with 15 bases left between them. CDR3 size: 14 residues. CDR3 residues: CSVEYGVRGETQYF. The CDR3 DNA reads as TGCAGCGTTGAATACGGGGTCCGGGGGGAGACCCAGTACTTC. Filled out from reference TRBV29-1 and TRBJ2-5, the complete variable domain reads SAVISQKPSRDICQRGTSLTIQCQVDSQVTMMFWYRQQPGQSLTLIATANQGSEATYESGFVIDKFPISRPNLTFSTLTVSNMSPEDSSIYLCSVEYGVRGETQYFGPGTRLLVL.

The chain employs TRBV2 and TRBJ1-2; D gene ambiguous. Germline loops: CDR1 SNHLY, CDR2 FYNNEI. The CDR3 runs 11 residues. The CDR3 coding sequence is TGTGCAAACCGTGGAATTTATGGCTACACCTTC. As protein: CANRGIYGYTF.

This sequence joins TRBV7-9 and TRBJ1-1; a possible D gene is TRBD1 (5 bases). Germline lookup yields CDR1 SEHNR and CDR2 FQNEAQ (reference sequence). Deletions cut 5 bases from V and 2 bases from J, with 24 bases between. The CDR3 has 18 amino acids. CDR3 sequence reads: CASSTPYDIGTTNTEAFF. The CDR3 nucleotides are TGTGCCAGCAGCACCCCTTACGATATCGGGACCACAAACACTGAAGCTTTCTTT.

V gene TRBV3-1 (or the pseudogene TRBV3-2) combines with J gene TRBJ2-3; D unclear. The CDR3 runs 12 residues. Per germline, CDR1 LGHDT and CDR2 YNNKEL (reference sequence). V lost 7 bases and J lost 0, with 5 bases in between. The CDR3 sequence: CASKSSTDTQYF. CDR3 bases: TGTGCCAGCAAGAGCAGCACAGATACGCAGTATTTT.

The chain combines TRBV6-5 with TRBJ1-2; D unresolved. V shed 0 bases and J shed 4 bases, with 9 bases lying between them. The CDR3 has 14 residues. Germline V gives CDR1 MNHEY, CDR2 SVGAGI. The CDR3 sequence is CASSYSKQGYGYTF. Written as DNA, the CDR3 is TGTGCCAGCAGTTACTCGAAGCAAGGCTATGGCTACACCTTC.

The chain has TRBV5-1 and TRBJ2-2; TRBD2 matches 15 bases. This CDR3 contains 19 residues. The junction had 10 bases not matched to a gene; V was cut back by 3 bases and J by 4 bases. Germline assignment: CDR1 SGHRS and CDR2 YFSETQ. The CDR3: CASSYGLAGGPRVTGELFF. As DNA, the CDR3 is TGCGCCAGCAGCTATGGACTAGCGGGGGGGCCCCGAGTCACCGGGGAGCTGTTTTTT.

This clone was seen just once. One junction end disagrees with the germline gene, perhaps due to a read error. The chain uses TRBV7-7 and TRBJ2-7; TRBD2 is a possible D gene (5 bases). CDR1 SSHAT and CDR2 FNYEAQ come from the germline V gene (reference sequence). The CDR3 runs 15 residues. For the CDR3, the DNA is TGTGCTAGCAGCTTAGCGTTGGGTCAGTACTACGAGCAGTACTTC. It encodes CASSLALGQYYEQYF.

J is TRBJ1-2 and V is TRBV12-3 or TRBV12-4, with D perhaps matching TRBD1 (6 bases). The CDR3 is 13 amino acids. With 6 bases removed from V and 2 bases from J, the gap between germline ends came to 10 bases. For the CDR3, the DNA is TGTGCCAGCAGCATAGGGGGAAACTATGGCTACACCTTC. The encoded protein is CASSIGGNYGYTF.

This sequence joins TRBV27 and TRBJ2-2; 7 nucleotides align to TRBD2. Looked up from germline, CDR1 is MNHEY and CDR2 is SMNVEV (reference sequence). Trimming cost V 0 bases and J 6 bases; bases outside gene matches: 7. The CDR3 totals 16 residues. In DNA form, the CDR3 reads TGTGCCAGCAGTTTATCGATTGGGAGGGTGCCCGGGGAGCTGTTTTTT. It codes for CASSLSIGRVPGELFF.

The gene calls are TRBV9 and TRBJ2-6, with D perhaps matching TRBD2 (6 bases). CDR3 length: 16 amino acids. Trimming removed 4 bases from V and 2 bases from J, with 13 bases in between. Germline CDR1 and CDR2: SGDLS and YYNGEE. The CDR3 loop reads CASSPRGEAGANVLTF. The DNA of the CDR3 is TGTGCCAGCAGCCCCCGCGGGGAGGCTGGGGCCAACGTCCTGACTTTC.

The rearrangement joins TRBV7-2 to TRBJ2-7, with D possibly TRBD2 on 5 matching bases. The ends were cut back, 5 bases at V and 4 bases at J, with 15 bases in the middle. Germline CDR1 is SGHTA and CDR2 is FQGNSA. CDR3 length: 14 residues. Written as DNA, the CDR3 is TGTGCCAGCAGCCGGGATCTTTTTTCATACGAGCAGTACTTC. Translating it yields CASSRDLFSYEQYF.

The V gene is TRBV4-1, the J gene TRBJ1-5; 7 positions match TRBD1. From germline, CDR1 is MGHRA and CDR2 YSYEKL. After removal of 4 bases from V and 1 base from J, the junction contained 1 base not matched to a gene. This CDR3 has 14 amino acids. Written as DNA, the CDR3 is TGCGCCAGCAGCCTGGGACAGAGCAATCAGCCCCAGCATTTT. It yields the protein CASSLGQSNQPQHF.

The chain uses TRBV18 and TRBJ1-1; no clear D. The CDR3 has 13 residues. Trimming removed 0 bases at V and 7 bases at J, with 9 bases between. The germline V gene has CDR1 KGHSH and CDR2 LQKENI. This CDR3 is CASSPPVAREAFF. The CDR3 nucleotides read TGTGCCAGCTCACCACCTGTAGCCCGTGAAGCTTTCTTT.

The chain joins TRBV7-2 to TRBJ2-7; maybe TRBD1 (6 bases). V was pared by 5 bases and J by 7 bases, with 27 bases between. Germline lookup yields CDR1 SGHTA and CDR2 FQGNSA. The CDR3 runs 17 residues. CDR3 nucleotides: TGTGCCAGCAGCCCTAGGGGGTTGGGGCCAGGGCCCCTGGAGCAGTACTTC. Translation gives CASSPRGLGPGPLEQYF.

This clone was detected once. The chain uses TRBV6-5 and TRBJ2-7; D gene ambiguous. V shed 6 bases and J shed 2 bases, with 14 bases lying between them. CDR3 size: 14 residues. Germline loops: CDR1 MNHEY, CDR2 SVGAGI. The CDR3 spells CASSPSMEPYEQYF. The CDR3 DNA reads TGTGCCAGCAGCCCCTCGATGGAGCCCTACGAGCAGTACTTC.

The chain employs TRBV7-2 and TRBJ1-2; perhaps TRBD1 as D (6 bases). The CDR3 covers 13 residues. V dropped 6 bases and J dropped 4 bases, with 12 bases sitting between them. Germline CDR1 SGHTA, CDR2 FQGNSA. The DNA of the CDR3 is TGTGCCAGCAGTCGGGACATGACCTATGGCTACACCTTC. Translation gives CASSRDMTYGYTF.